This TCR beta chain was obtained from a study of immune cell composition in non-small cell lung cancer. General observations from the study: Shared sequences between tumour-reactive and dominant in vivo clones were not proven.

TCRdb keeps only in-frame clones here, not all; method: immunoSEQ multiplex PCR. The sample contains over 3,000 clones, more than 60% of which appear only once. Regarding this clone: Antigen specificity is unknown.

V lost 7 bases, J lost 5 bases, and 12 bases lay in between. There are 13 residues in the CDR3. Germline V CDR1 and CDR2: MNHEY, SMNVEV (reference sequence). The chain carries TRBV27 and TRBJ2-1; unclear D gene. The receptor comes from a human donor with non-small cell lung cancer. Sequenced material: lung tumor tissue. CDR3 region: CASTPLEHNEQFF. The CDR3 DNA is TGTGCCAGCACCCCACTTGAACACAATGAGCAGTTCTTC.